The 27 T cell receptor beta chains below were found in one sample sequenced in a study of control samples from healthy donors and cancer patients. Sequenced by immunoSEQ multiplex PCR; TCRdb stores in-frame clones only, minus some. The repertoire consists of 150,000 to 200,000 clones, with approximately 90% occurring once and the leading ten covering less than 0.75%. Sequencing was performed on blood. These receptor sequences come from a young woman in good health.

The rearrangement joins TRBV2 to TRBJ1-1, with unresolved D. CDR1 is SNHLY and CDR2 is FYNNEI in the germline V gene. CDR3 length equals 13 residues. With 10 bases removed from V and 3 bases from J, the gap between germline ends came to 15 bases. Here the CDR3 DNA reads TGTGCCACCGCGGGTGGGTGGGACACTGAAGCTTTCTTT. It specifies CATAGGWDTEAFF. Variable domain in full (rest from reference TRBV2 and TRBJ1-1): EPEVTQTPSHQVTQMGQEVILRCVPISNHLYFYWYRQILGQKVEFLVSFYNNEISEKSEIFDDQFSVERPDGSNFTLKIRSTKLEDSAMYFCATAGGWDTEAFFGQGTRLTVV.

This clone was counted a single time. The chain uses TRBV5-1 and TRBJ1-1; possibly TRBD1 for D (5 bases). The CDR3 has 15 residues. V lost 0 bases and J lost 5, with 14 bases in between. From germline, CDR1 is SGHRS and CDR2 YFSETQ. CDR3 nucleotide sequence: TGCGCCAGCAGCTTGGCTGGGGCTGGAGGTACTGAAGCTTTCTTT. Amino acids: CASSLAGAGGTEAFF.

This rearrangement joins TRBV4-1 to TRBJ1-5; TRBD1 agrees at 7 bases. The CDR3 spans 16 residues. V lost 1 base, J lost 0 bases, and 3 bases stayed unmatched. CDR1 and CDR2 from the germline V gene are MGHRA and YSYEKL. The CDR3 loop is CASSQGTGPSNQPQHF. The CDR3 DNA follows: TGCGCCAGCAGCCAAGGGACAGGACCTAGCAATCAGCCCCAGCATTTT.

V is TRBV4-1 and J is TRBJ1-2, with D unresolved. V lost 0 bases and J 5 bases, leaving 4 bases between the germline ends. The CDR3 contains 12 residues. Germline CDR1 MGHRA, CDR2 YSYEKL. CDR3 sequence reads: CASSQERYGYTF. CDR3 DNA: TGCGCCAGCAGCCAAGAGAGGTATGGCTACACCTTC.

The chain recombines TRBV14 with TRBJ1-2; the D is unclear. V was shortened by 0 bases and J by 0 bases, with 17 bases between the two germline ends. CDR1 is SGHDN, CDR2 FVKESK, per germline. The CDR3 is made up of 18 amino acids. DNA of the CDR3: TGTGCCAGCAGCCAAGACTTTGACGGAGAGGTGGCTAACTATGGCTACACCTTC. Protein product: CASSQDFDGEVANYGYTF.

This clone was recorded once. The chain has TRBV2 and TRBJ2-7; possibly TRBD1 or TRBD2 for D (5 bases each). The length of the CDR3 is 14 residues. The germline V and J ends were trimmed by 2 bases and 0 bases, with 8 bases remaining between them. Germline CDR1 and CDR2: SNHLY and FYNNEI. The chain's CDR3 is CASSEIGASYEQYF. DNA of the CDR3: TGTGCCAGCAGTGAAATCGGGGCCTCCTACGAGCAGTACTTC.

To note about this clone: This CDR3 is also generated by other DNA sequences in the sample. This chain connects TRBV3-1 (or the pseudogene TRBV3-2) to TRBJ1-1; D is ambiguous. V gave up 5 bases and J gave up 0 bases, with 13 bases separating them. This CDR3 spans 15 amino acids. CDR1 is LGHDT, CDR2 YNNKEL, per germline (reference sequence). CDR3 residues: CASSGPGLMNTEAFF. The CDR3 DNA follows: TGTGCCAGCAGCGGGCCCGGCCTCATGAACACTGAAGCTTTCTTT.

The chain combines TRBV18 with TRBJ1-5; 8 bases map to TRBD1. Germline V gene data show CDR1 as KGHSH and CDR2 as LQKENI. J lost 2 bases, V lost 3 bases, and 3 bases had no gene match. The CDR3 spans 15 residues. The CDR3 reads CASSPTQGGNQPQHF. In nucleotides, the CDR3 is TGTGCCAGCTCACCGACACAGGGGGGCAATCAGCCCCAGCATTTT. Using reference TRBV18 and TRBJ1-5 for the parts outside the CDR3, the full variable domain is NAGVMQNPRHLVRRRGQEARLRCSPMKGHSHVYWYRQLPEEGLKFMVYLQKENIIDESGMPKERFSAEFPKEGPSILRIQQVVRGDSAAYFCASSPTQGGNQPQHFGDGTRLSIL.

V usage is TRBV4-1 and J usage is TRBJ2-2, with TRBD1 as a possible D gene (6 bases). CDR1 is MGHRA, CDR2 YSYEKL, per germline. There are 16 residues in the CDR3. Trimming removed 2 bases at V and 3 bases at J, with 13 bases between. CDR3 DNA: TGCGCCAGCAGCCAAAGGGGGAGTGGGGACACCGGGGAGCTGTTTTTT. Its protein product is CASSQRGSGDTGELFF.

The genes are TRBV30 and TRBJ2-7, with 8 nucleotides matching TRBD2. Unmatched junction bases numbered 8, after V lost 8 bases and J lost 2 bases. Per the germline V gene, CDR1 is GTSNPN and CDR2 is SVGIG (reference sequence). The length of the CDR3 is 13 residues. The CDR3, as DNA: TGTGCCCAATGGAGTAGCGGGACCTACGAGCAGTACTTC. This codes for CAQWSSGTYEQYF.

The chain joins TRBV5-1 to TRBJ2-1; D may be TRBD2 (5 bases). The germline gives CDR1 SGHRS, CDR2 YFSETQ. This CDR3 region has 14 residues. V lost 0 bases and J 9 bases, leaving 13 bases between the germline ends. This CDR3 reads CASSLDQPGSEQFF. The CDR3 coding sequence is TGCGCCAGCAGCTTGGACCAGCCGGGGAGTGAGCAGTTCTTC.

This chain links TRBV6-5 with TRBJ2-7, with D maybe TRBD2 (6 bases). V gave up 0 bases and J gave up 0 bases, with 12 bases separating them. There are 16 residues in the CDR3. Germline CDR1 and CDR2: MNHEY and SVGAGI. The CDR3 reads CASSYSPGSSSYEQYF. CDR3 DNA: TGTGCCAGCAGTTACTCACCCGGGAGTTCCTCCTACGAGCAGTACTTC.

Only one count was recorded for this clone. The chain recombines TRBV7-6 with TRBJ2-1; 8 bases align to TRBD2. The CDR3 is 16 residues long. CDR1 SGHVS and CDR2 FNYEAQ come from the germline V gene. Losses at the gene ends were 5 bases for V and 6 bases for J; bases not matched to a gene: 12. CDR3 DNA: TGTGCCAGCAGCCGGCGAGCGGGAGATAGGTCCAATGAGCAGTTCTTC. Protein: CASSRRAGDRSNEQFF. The full variable domain, its missing parts supplied by reference TRBV7-6 and TRBJ2-1, is GAGVSQSPRYKVTKRGQDVALRCDPISGHVSLYWYRQALGQGPEFLTYFNYEAQQDKSGLPNDRFSAERPEGSISTLTIQRTEQRDSAMYRCASSRRAGDRSNEQFFGPGTRLTVL.

V gene TRBV30 combines with J gene TRBJ1-1; no reliable D call. With 0 bases removed from V and 3 bases from J, the gap between germline ends came to 8 bases. In germline, CDR1 is GTSNPN, CDR2 SVGIG (reference sequence). This CDR3 is 13 amino acids long. CDR3 coding DNA: TGTGCCTGGAGTGTACACGGTTACACTGAAGCTTTCTTT. This sequence encodes CAWSVHGYTEAFF.

V gene TRBV4-2 combines with J gene TRBJ1-5; D possibly corresponds to TRBD1 (5 bases). V was pared by 3 bases and J by 4 bases, with 16 bases between. The CDR3 is 16 amino acids. Germline assignment: CDR1 LGHNA and CDR2 YNFKEQ. The CDR3 reads CASSQGGGPANQPQHF. As DNA, the CDR3 is TGTGCCAGCAGCCAGGGGGGAGGGCCAGCAAATCAGCCCCAGCATTTT.

The gene calls are TRBV28 and TRBJ2-6; D gene ambiguous. V lost 6 bases, J lost 0 bases, and 3 bases lay in between. Germline CDR1 is MDHEN and CDR2 is SYDVKM. The CDR3 runs to 13 residues. The CDR3 DNA follows: TGTGCCAGCAGATTCTCTGGGGCCAACGTCCTGACTTTC. This codes for CASRFSGANVLTF.

The CDR3 loop is CASSLDRVEGNTIYF. The CDR3 DNA sequence: TGTGCCAGCAGCTTGGATCGGGTTGAAGGAAACACCATATATTTT. The rearrangement uses TRBV5-4 and TRBJ1-3; D not resolved. The CDR3 covers 15 residues. Deletions cut 0 bases from V and 4 bases from J, with 11 bases between. CDR1 and CDR2 (germline): SGHNT, YYREEE (reference sequence).

The J gene is TRBJ1-3, the V gene TRBV29-1; no firm D call. The length of the CDR3 is 15 residues. Germline V CDR1 and CDR2: SQVTM, ANQGSEA. Trimming stripped 4 bases from V and 0 bases from J, with 13 bases between. Written as DNA, the CDR3 is TGCAGCGTTGTTGGCGGGGATCTCTCTGGAAACACCATATATTTT. Its protein product is CSVVGGDLSGNTIYF.

V gene TRBV19 combines with J gene TRBJ2-5; 9 bases align to TRBD1. The V and J ends lost 4 bases and 5 bases, in that order; junction bases with no gene match: 5. This CDR3 comprises 14 residues. The V gene's germline CDR1 is LNHDA and CDR2 SQIVND (reference sequence). CDR3 residues: CASSTPDRGETQYF. Written as DNA, the CDR3 is TGTGCCAGTAGTACCCCTGACAGGGGGGAGACCCAGTACTTC.

CDR3 sequence (DNA): TGTGCCAGTAGTATAACAGGAAGGGAATATCAGCCCCAGCATTTT. Residues: CASSITGREYQPQHF. V is TRBV19 and J is TRBJ1-5; weak D call: TRBD1 (5 bases). Germline CDR1 LNHDA, CDR2 SQIVND (reference sequence). The CDR3 contains 15 residues. With 2 bases removed from V and 5 bases from J, the gap between germline ends came to 13 bases.

The rearrangement joins TRBV27 to TRBJ1-6, with 7 bases matching TRBD1. Germline V gene data show CDR1 as MNHEY and CDR2 as SMNVEV (reference sequence). CDR3 length: 16 residues. With V trimmed by 2 bases and J by 7 bases, 8 bases remained unmatched. Here the CDR3 reads CASSLLPRDRNSPLHF. The CDR3 DNA reads TGTGCCAGCAGTTTACTACCCCGGGACAGAAATTCACCCCTCCACTTT.

The chain carries TRBV19 and TRBJ1-1; D possibly corresponds to TRBD1 (6 bases). V gave up 7 bases and J gave up 3 bases, with 15 bases separating them. Germline CDR1 is LNHDA and CDR2 is SQIVND (reference sequence). The CDR3 has 14 residues. The CDR3 sequence is CASTLGGSYTEAFF. DNA for the CDR3: TGTGCCAGTACCTTAGGGGGGAGCTACACTGAAGCTTTCTTT.

The gene calls are TRBV19 and TRBJ1-4; D might be TRBD1 (6 bases). The V end was cut by 4 bases, the J end by 0 bases, with 9 bases between. The CDR3 is made up of 15 amino acids. Per the germline V gene, CDR1 is LNHDA and CDR2 is SQIVND (reference sequence). The CDR3 DNA reads as TGTGCCAGTAGTAGGACAGTTGCAACTAATGAAAAACTGTTTTTT. This encodes CASSRTVATNEKLFF. The full variable domain, with the rest looked up from reference TRBV19 and TRBJ1-4, is DGGITQSPKYLFRKEGQNVTLSCEQNLNHDAMYWYRQDPGQGLRLIYYSQIVNDFQKGDIAEGYSVSREKKESFPLTVTSAQKNPTAFYLCASSRTVATNEKLFFGSGTQLSVL.

Written as DNA, the CDR3 is TGCGCCAGCAGCCAAGATCTAGCGGGAGCTTACGAGCAGTACTTC. It specifies CASSQDLAGAYEQYF. The chain employs TRBV4-3 and TRBJ2-7, with TRBD2 matching 10 bases. Losses at the gene ends were 0 bases for V and 4 bases for J; bases not matched to a gene: 3. CDR3 length: 15 residues. CDR1 and CDR2 from the germline V gene are LGHNA and YSLEER.

V is TRBV2 and J is TRBJ2-2; 10 bases are a match to TRBD2. The germline V gene has CDR1 SNHLY and CDR2 FYNNEI. The length of the CDR3 is 15 residues. The V gene end was trimmed by 8 bases and the J gene end by 6 bases; junction bases not matched to a gene: 9. The CDR3 DNA is TGTGCCAGCTCCGGGACTAGCGATAGGTCCGGGGAGCTGTTTTTT. Translating it yields CASSGTSDRSGELFF.

This clone has a handful of counts. The genes are TRBV2 and TRBJ1-5, with D tentatively TRBD1 (6 bases). CDR3 length: 14 amino acids. Per germline, CDR1 SNHLY and CDR2 FYNNEI. Trimming took off 4 bases at V and 3 bases at J, with 10 bases between the two ends. CDR3 residues: CASSGQAPNQPQHF. CDR3 bases: TGTGCCAGCAGTGGACAGGCCCCCAATCAGCCCCAGCATTTT.

The chain is built from TRBV28 and TRBJ2-3; D is unclear. CDR3 length equals 13 residues. The V gene's germline CDR1 is MDHEN and CDR2 SYDVKM. Trimming stripped 6 bases from V and 5 bases from J, with 12 bases between. The CDR3 sequence is CASREFRGDTQYF. CDR3 nucleotides: TGTGCCAGCAGAGAATTTAGAGGAGATACGCAGTATTTT. Drawing the rest from reference TRBV28 and TRBJ2-3, the complete variable domain is DVKVTQSSRYLVKRTGEKVFLECVQDMDHENMFWYRQDPGLGLRLIYFSYDVKMKEKGDIPEGYSVSREKKERFSLILESASTNQTSMYLCASREFRGDTQYFGPGTRLTVL.